Sequencing of this T cell receptor (beta chain) was carried out in a study of cytomegalovirus exposure and HLA in healthy donors. General study results and limits: The study put roughly 160 TCR beta chains on its list as cytomegalovirus-associated.

The V gene lost 5 bases and the J gene lost 5 bases, with 9 bases spanning the gap. Germline V lookup: CDR1 SGHAT, CDR2 FQNNGV. The CDR3 spans 12 residues. Turning to this clone: The target antigen is unknown.

The data were produced by immunoSEQ multiplex PCR, yet TCRdb's version contains in-frame clones alone and is incomplete. The profile shows 65,000 to 100,000 clones, 90% to 95% of them singletons. Sample: PBMCs. V and J are TRBV11-2 and TRBJ2-5; D perhaps matches TRBD2 (6 bases). This receptor was identified in a young woman in good health and CMV-seronegative. The CDR3 loop is CASSRAGETQYF. CDR3 coding DNA: TGTGCCAGCAGCCGGGCGGGGGAGACCCAGTACTTC.